Presented here are 18 T cell receptor beta chains from one specimen sequenced in a study of cytomegalovirus exposure and HLA in healthy donors. This PCR relied on a set of 60 Vbeta primers and 13 Jbeta primers. TCRdb keeps only in-frame clones here, not all; method: immunoSEQ multiplex PCR. The repertoire table contains under 100,000 clones. Specimen: PBMCs. All receptors derive from a woman in her 30s in good health and CMV-seronegative.

The CDR3 loop reads CASGIDTSTDTQYF. CDR3 bases: TGTGCCAGCGGTATTGATACTAGCACAGATACGCAGTATTTT. The chain recombines TRBV11-2 with TRBJ2-3, with D hard to call. Trimming shortened V by 8 bases and J by 0 bases, and 12 bases separated the two germline ends. This CDR3 is 14 amino acids long. In germline, CDR1 is SGHAT, CDR2 FQNNGV.

The chain uses TRBV6-4 and TRBJ2-2; TRBD1 is a possible D gene (6 bases). The CDR3 is 15 residues long. V was shortened by 3 bases and J by 6 bases, with 14 bases between the two germline ends. Germline V gene data show CDR1 as MRHNA and CDR2 as SNTAGT. DNA of the CDR3: TGTGCCAGCAGTGAGACCGTAGACAGGCCCGGGGAGCTGTTTTTT. It specifies CASSETVDRPGELFF.

The CDR3 DNA is TGTGCCAGCTCACGGGGGGGAAACGAAAAACTGTTTTTT. It yields the protein CASSRGGNEKLFF. This chain links TRBV18 with TRBJ1-4, with D possibly being TRBD1 (5 bases). The germline V and J ends were trimmed by 4 bases and 8 bases, with 11 bases remaining between them. The CDR3 extends over 13 amino acids. Germline CDR1 KGHSH, CDR2 LQKENI.

This chain joins TRBV6-5 and TRBJ2-7; unclear D gene. In germline, CDR1 is MNHEY, CDR2 SVGAGI. V shed 6 bases and J shed 8 bases, with 17 bases lying between them. The CDR3 contains 13 residues. CDR3 in amino acids: CASSPAQPTKQYF. In DNA form, the CDR3 reads TGTGCCAGCAGCCCCGCGCAACCTACGAAGCAGTACTTC.

The gene calls are TRBV19 and TRBJ1-2; tentatively, D is TRBD1 (5 bases). V was clipped by 5 bases and J by 2 bases, with 18 bases between them. The CDR3 contains 16 residues. Germline CDR1 and CDR2: LNHDA and SQIVND (reference sequence). The CDR3 nucleotides are TGTGCCAGTAGTCCCCTCCGGACGGGGGAAAACTATGGCTACACCTTC. Amino acids: CASSPLRTGENYGYTF.

The V call is TRBV7-3, the J call TRBJ2-1, with TRBD1 matching over 7 bases. Trimming at V came to 3 bases and at J to 9 bases, leaving 8 bases not matched to a gene. The CDR3 has 14 amino acids. The germline CDR1 and CDR2 sequences are SGHTA and FQGTGA. The CDR3 DNA reads TGTGCCAGCAGCTTTACAGGGGCGATAGGTGAGCAGTTCTTC. Encoded protein: CASSFTGAIGEQFF.

As concerns this clone: The junction departs from the called germline gene at one end, perhaps through a read error. The chain uses TRBV5-1 and TRBJ2-7; 9 nucleotides line up with TRBD1. CDR1 is SGHRS, CDR2 YFSETQ, per germline. This CDR3 is built from 15 residues. CDR3: CASSFSGTGNYKQYF. CDR3 in DNA: TGCGCCAGCAGCTTTTCTGGGACAGGGAACTACAAGCAGTACTTC. Complete variable domain (other parts from reference TRBV5-1 and TRBJ2-7): KAGVTQTPRYLIKTRGQQVTLSCSPISGHRSVSWYQQTPGQGLQFLFEYFSETQRNKGNFPGRFSGRQFSNSRSEMNVSTLELGDSALYLCASSFSGTGNYKQYFGPGTRLTVT.

The V and J genes are TRBV16 and TRBJ1-2; D gene ambiguous. Germline V lookup: CDR1 KGHSY, CDR2 FQNENV. The ends were cut back, 2 bases at V and 5 bases at J, with 15 bases in the middle. The CDR3 length is 15 residues. CDR3 amino acids: CASSQPLGRVYGYTF. DNA for the CDR3: TGTGCCAGCAGCCAACCCTTGGGGAGGGTATATGGCTACACCTTC. Full variable domain (rest looked up from reference TRBV16 and TRBJ1-2): GEEVAQTPKHLVRGEGQKAKLYCAPIKGHSYVFWYQQVLKNEFKFLISFQNENVFDETGMPKERFSAKCLPNSPCSLEIQATKLEDSAVYFCASSQPLGRVYGYTFGSGTRLTVV.

Points on this clone: One end of the junction does not line up with germline, which may come from a read error. The chain is built from TRBV7-7 and TRBJ2-7; 8 bases line up with TRBD1. CDR1 SSHAT and CDR2 FNYEAQ come from the germline V gene (reference sequence). The CDR3 runs 19 residues. The chain's CDR3 is CASSLDPKIRDRGTYEQYF. The CDR3 region has the DNA TGTGCTAGCAGCTTAGATCCCAAAATCCGAGACAGGGGAACCTACGAGCAGTACTTC.

V usage is TRBV29-1 and J usage is TRBJ2-6, with TRBD1 as a possible D gene (6 bases). Trimming took off 7 bases at V and 0 bases at J, with 19 bases between the two ends. This CDR3 comprises 17 residues. Germline CDR1 SQVTM, CDR2 ANQGSEA. The CDR3 DNA sequence: TGCAGCGCCTGGCAGACAGGAACGAGCTCTGGGGCCAACGTCCTGACTTTC. Protein product: CSAWQTGTSSGANVLTF.

The chain joins TRBV4-1 to TRBJ2-7; the match to TRBD1 covers 7 bases. V was clipped by 3 bases and J by 2 bases; unmatched bases: 4. This CDR3 has 14 residues. CDR1 and CDR2 (germline): MGHRA, YSYEKL. The CDR3 DNA sequence: TGCGCCAGCAGCCAGCCGGGACAGACCTACGAGCAGTACTTC. Translating gives CASSQPGQTYEQYF.

This rearrangement joins TRBV6-1 to TRBJ2-5, with 9 bases lining up with TRBD2. Per the germline V gene, CDR1 is MNHNS and CDR2 is SASEGT. The CDR3 is 17 amino acids. V lost 2 bases and J lost 3; bases outside the gene matches: 10. DNA of the CDR3: TGTGCCAGCAGTGAACCTTGGGGAGCGGGAGGTAAAGAGACCCAGTACTTC. Translating gives CASSEPWGAGGKETQYF.

The CDR3: CASSLGAGAQETQYF. The DNA of the CDR3 is TGTGCCAGCAGCTTAGGAGCGGGAGCCCAAGAGACCCAGTACTTC. The rearrangement links TRBV11-2 to TRBJ2-5; 8 nucleotides align to TRBD2. CDR3 length: 15 amino acids. Germline lookup yields CDR1 SGHAT and CDR2 FQNNGV. The J segment lost 1 base and the V segment lost 1 base, leaving 2 bases of the junction unmatched.

The rearrangement links TRBV10-3 to TRBJ2-7, with D tentatively TRBD1 (5 bases). CDR3 size: 14 residues. Trimming removed 6 bases at V and 2 bases at J, with 14 bases between. The germline gives CDR1 ENHRY, CDR2 SYGVKD. The CDR3 reads CAIRETDPPYEQYF. CDR3 nucleotides: TGTGCCATCAGGGAGACAGATCCCCCCTACGAGCAGTACTTC.

The genes are TRBV2 and TRBJ2-6; D not resolved. Trimming removed 0 bases at V and 3 bases at J, with 12 bases between. The CDR3 is 17 residues long. The germline CDR1 and CDR2 sequences are SNHLY and FYNNEI. The CDR3 bases are TGTGCCAGCAGTGAAGCGCATATGGTACTTGGGGCCAACGTCCTGACTTTC. Translated: CASSEAHMVLGANVLTF.

The genes are TRBV21-1 and TRBJ2-7; the table names TRBD2, a call not compared with the DNA. TRBV21-1 is an annotated pseudogene. The CDR3 totals 10 residues. The CDR3 DNA sequence: TGTGCCAGCAGGAGTCTCGAGCAGTACTTC. Amino acid sequence: CASRSLEQYF.

This chain uses TRBV5-1 with TRBJ2-1, with D perhaps TRBD2 (6 bases). CDR1 is SGHRS, CDR2 YFSETQ, per germline. With 6 bases removed from V and 5 bases from J, the gap between germline ends came to 15 bases. The CDR3 loop spans 14 amino acids. The CDR3 protein is CASNSGETDNEQFF. The CDR3 bases are TGCGCCAGCAACTCGGGGGAGACGGACAATGAGCAGTTCTTC.

The chain combines TRBV29-1 with TRBJ1-2; 7 nucleotides agree with TRBD1. The CDR3 extends over 13 amino acids. Trimming cost V 4 bases and J 8 bases; bases outside gene matches: 10. Germline V gene data show CDR1 as SQVTM and CDR2 as ANQGSEA. CDR3 residues: CSVGQGVGEGYTF. CDR3 nucleotide sequence: TGCAGCGTTGGCCAGGGGGTTGGTGAAGGCTACACCTTC.